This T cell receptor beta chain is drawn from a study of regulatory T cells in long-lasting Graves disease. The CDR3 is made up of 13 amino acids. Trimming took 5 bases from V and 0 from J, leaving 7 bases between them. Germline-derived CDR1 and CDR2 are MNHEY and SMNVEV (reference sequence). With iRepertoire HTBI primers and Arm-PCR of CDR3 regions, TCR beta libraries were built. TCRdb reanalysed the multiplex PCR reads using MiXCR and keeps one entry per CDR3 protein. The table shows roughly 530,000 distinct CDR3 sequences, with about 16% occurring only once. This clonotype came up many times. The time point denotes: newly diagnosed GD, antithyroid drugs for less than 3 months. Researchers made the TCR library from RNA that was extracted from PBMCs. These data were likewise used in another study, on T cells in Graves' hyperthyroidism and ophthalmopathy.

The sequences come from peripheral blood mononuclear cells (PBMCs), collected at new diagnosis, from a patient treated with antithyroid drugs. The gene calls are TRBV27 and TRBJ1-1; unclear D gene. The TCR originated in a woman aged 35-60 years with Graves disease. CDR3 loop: CASSDNMNTEAFF. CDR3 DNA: TGTGCCAGCAGTGACAACATGAACACTGAAGCTTTCTTT.